This T cell receptor (beta chain) derives from a study of blood T cell repertoires in COVID-19. All enrollees were roughly 18 to 95 years old and from about two dozen US areas. The study assigned cohorts using participant-reported clinical history. Authors' processing steps: Estimates of nucleated cell counts were drawn from the amplification of reference gene primers. The assay was immunoSEQ multiplex PCR, and TCRdb's table has in-frame clones only and misses some. From that table come the V and J calls and clone size; the DNA was used to work out D and trimming. The table shows about 460,000 clones, with around 85% occurring only once. V lost 8 bases to trimming and J lost 5 bases, with 4 bases between them. The CDR3 loop spans 10 amino acids. Looked up from germline, CDR1 is WSHSY and CDR2 is SAAADI.

The receptor was isolated from a woman aged 55 to 70 who had recovered from COVID-19. The material sequenced was PBMCs or T cells enriched from blood (not recorded which). V usage is TRBV10-2 and J usage is TRBJ1-5, with D unresolved. CDR3 protein: CASGDQPQHF. CDR3 nucleotide sequence: TGCGCCAGCGGAGATCAGCCCCAGCATTTT.